This T cell receptor (beta chain) was recorded in a study of T cell responses to AZD1222 COVID-19 vaccine. Clones were read by immunoSEQ multiplex PCR, and TCRdb kept only the in-frame ones, dropping some. The table records more than 95,000 clones, about 86% of them present only once. With respect to this clone: Its antigen is as yet unknown.

V lost 6 bases and J 4 bases, leaving 7 bases between the germline ends. The CDR3 has 13 amino acids. CDR1 and CDR2 (germline): KGHSH, LQKENI. Study-wide findings and caveats: The repertoires were collected only after the peak T cell response.

The chain joins TRBV18 to TRBJ1-6; D is unresolved. This clonotype was obtained from an adult who received the AZD1222 COVID-19 vaccine. Sequencing used peripheral blood, obtained 28 days after the second AZD1222 dose. The CDR3 sequence: CASSGLYNSPLHF. The CDR3 coding sequence is TGTGCCAGCTCCGGTCTGTATAATTCACCCCTCCACTTT.